The 15 T cell receptor beta chains below were found in one sample sequenced in a study of yellow fever vaccine responses in identical twins. TCRdb itself ran the RT-PCR reads through MiXCR, one entry per CDR3 protein. The data contain about 10,000 distinct CDR3 sequences, roughly 83% of them singletons. The source was T cells from blood (PBMCs), unsorted or a sorted subset (not recorded which), collected before or after yellow fever vaccination (not recorded which). Source of these receptors: a young woman who received the yellow fever vaccine.

The genes are TRBV14 and TRBJ2-1; 11 positions agree with TRBD2. The ends lost 0 bases at V and 7 bases at J; junction bases unmatched: 8. The CDR3 spans 17 residues. Germline-derived CDR1 and CDR2 are SGHDN and FVKESK. CDR3 amino acids: CASSQDLAGGPRNEQFF. The CDR3 DNA follows: TGTGCCAGCAGCCAAGACCTAGCGGGAGGCCCCAGGAATGAGCAGTTCTTC.

The chain uses TRBV3-1 and TRBJ2-1, with 10 bases matching TRBD2. Trimming at V came to 4 bases and at J to 2 bases, leaving 2 bases not matched to a gene. CDR1 and CDR2 (germline): LGHDT, YNNKEL (reference sequence). The CDR3 sequence is 15 residues long. The CDR3 DNA sequence: TGTGCCAGCAGCCCCCTAGCGGGGGCCTACAATGAGCAGTTCTTC. It specifies CASSPLAGAYNEQFF.

This clonotype was observed a few times. The rearrangement links TRBV6-1 to TRBJ2-2, with D uncertain. Trimming left V 1 base short and J 7 bases short, with 13 bases between. This CDR3 is 15 amino acids long. Germline V gene sequence: CDR1 MNHNS, CDR2 SASEGT. As DNA, the CDR3 is TGTGCCAGCAGTGAAGAGAAAGTTCTCGGCGGGGAGCTGTTTTTT. Translated: CASSEEKVLGGELFF.

The chain carries TRBV10-1 and TRBJ1-1; D unresolved. CDR3 length equals 14 residues. Germline assignment: CDR1 WNHNN and CDR2 SYGVQD (reference sequence). The ends were cut back, 2 bases at V and 1 base at J, with 8 bases in the middle. The CDR3 bases are TGCGCCAGCAGTGAGGGAGGAGGGAACACTGAAGCTTTCTTT. This sequence encodes CASSEGGGNTEAFF.

This chain links TRBV10-3 with TRBJ2-6, with no clear D. This CDR3 comprises 15 residues. The V gene's germline CDR1 is ENHRY and CDR2 SYGVKD. V was trimmed by 2 bases and J by 0 bases, leaving 5 bases between them. The CDR3 sequence is CAISEGSSGANVLTF. DNA for the CDR3: TGTGCCATCAGTGAGGGAAGCTCTGGGGCCAACGTCCTGACTTTC.

V gene TRBV11-2 combines with J gene TRBJ2-2; 10 positions agree with TRBD2. The V segment lost 2 bases and the J segment 5 bases; nucleotides outside the gene matches: 5. Germline-derived CDR1 and CDR2 are SGHAT and FQNNGV. This CDR3 region has 16 residues. The CDR3 DNA reads as TGTGCCAGCAGCTTATTCCAGCGGGAGGGAACCGGGGAGCTGTTTTTT. Protein: CASSLFQREGTGELFF.

The chain joins TRBV7-2 to TRBJ1-4, with TRBD1 as a possible D gene (6 bases). Germline lookup yields CDR1 SGHTA and CDR2 FQGNSA. V was cut by 5 bases and J by 3 bases, with 10 bases left in between. The CDR3 loop spans 14 amino acids. CDR3: CASSPGVSNEKLFF. In DNA form, the CDR3 reads TGTGCCAGCAGCCCAGGGGTATCTAATGAAAAACTGTTTTTT.

This sequence joins TRBV3-1 and TRBJ1-5, with D unresolved. The CDR3 is 14 amino acids. Germline-derived CDR1 and CDR2 are LGHDT and YNNKEL (reference sequence). Trimming removed 3 bases at V and 2 bases at J, with 8 bases between. The CDR3 reads CASSQGTGNQPQHF. DNA for the CDR3: TGTGCCAGCAGCCAGGGTACGGGCAATCAGCCCCAGCATTTT.

V gene TRBV6-5 combines with J gene TRBJ2-3; TRBD2 agrees at 8 bases. Germline assignment: CDR1 MNHEY and CDR2 SVGAGI. The J segment lost 1 base and the V segment lost 2 bases, leaving 2 bases of the junction unmatched. This CDR3 contains 15 residues. Written as DNA, the CDR3 is TGTGCCAGCAGTTACGGAGCGGGGGGCACAGATACGCAGTATTTT. This translates into CASSYGAGGTDTQYF.

DNA of the CDR3: TGTGCCACCAGCAATCTGGAATGGGGTGAGCAGCCCCAGCATTTT. This encodes CATSNLEWGEQPQHF. V usage is TRBV15 and J usage is TRBJ1-5, with D hard to call. Germline CDR1 is LNHNV and CDR2 is YYDKDF (reference sequence). Trimming left V 4 bases short and J 7 bases short, with 17 bases between. The CDR3 totals 15 residues. The full variable domain, in which reference TRBV15 and TRBJ1-5 provide the parts outside the CDR3, is DAMVIQNPRYQVTQFGKPVTLSCSQTLNHNVMYWYQQKSSQAPKLLFHYYDKDFNNEADTPDNFQSRRPNTSFCFLDIRSPGLGDTAMYLCATSNLEWGEQPQHFGDGTRLSIL.

The chain is built from TRBV2 and TRBJ2-1; 7 bases are shared with TRBD2. CDR1 SNHLY and CDR2 FYNNEI come from the germline V gene. J gave up 4 bases and V 3 bases, and 9 bases lay outside the gene matches. The CDR3 is 16 residues long. The CDR3 DNA sequence: TGTGCCAGCAGTGATTTTACGGCTAGCGGATACAATGAGCAGTTCTTC. Its protein is CASSDFTASGYNEQFF.

This chain joins TRBV10-2 and TRBJ1-3; D not resolved. The germline V and J ends were trimmed by 1 base and 0 bases, with 4 bases remaining between them. The germline V gene encodes CDR1 WSHSY and CDR2 SAAADI. The CDR3 is made up of 14 amino acids. The CDR3 reads CASSEWDSGNTIYF. In DNA form, the CDR3 reads TGCGCCAGCAGTGAGTGGGACTCTGGAAACACCATATATTTT.

This chain links TRBV7-9 with TRBJ2-7; D is perhaps TRBD1 (5 bases). There are 12 residues in the CDR3. The germline gives CDR1 SEHNR, CDR2 FQNEAQ (reference sequence). Trimming removed 6 bases from V and 3 bases from J, with 9 bases in between. CDR3 in DNA: TGTGCCAGCAGAGACAGAAACTACGAGCAGTACTTC. Translation: CASRDRNYEQYF.

The gene calls are TRBV29-1 and TRBJ1-1, with 8 bases fitting TRBD1. Unmatched junction bases numbered 2, after V lost 5 bases and J lost 0 bases. Looked up from germline, CDR1 is SQVTM and CDR2 is ANQGSEA. The CDR3 spans 13 residues. The CDR3 nucleotides read TGCAGCGTTTGGGACAGGTTGAACACTGAAGCTTTCTTT. This translates into CSVWDRLNTEAFF.

The CDR3 DNA is TGTGCCAGCAGCCTACTCAGCGGGGGAACAGATACGCAGTATTTT. This sequence encodes CASSLLSGGTDTQYF. The genes are TRBV14 and TRBJ2-3; 8 bases are a match to TRBD2. This CDR3 comprises 15 residues. Germline CDR1 reads SGHDN; CDR2 reads FVKESK. With V trimmed by 4 bases and J by 3 bases, 6 bases remained unmatched.